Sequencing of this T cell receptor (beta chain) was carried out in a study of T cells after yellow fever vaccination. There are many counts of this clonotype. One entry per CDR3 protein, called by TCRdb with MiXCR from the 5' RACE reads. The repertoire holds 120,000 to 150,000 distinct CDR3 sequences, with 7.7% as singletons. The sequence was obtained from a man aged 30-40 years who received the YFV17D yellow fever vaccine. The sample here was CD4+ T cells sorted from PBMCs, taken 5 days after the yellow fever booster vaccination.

DNA of the CDR3: TGTGCCAGCAGCTCCGTCGCGACAGCCCTTAACTATGGCTACACCTTC. As protein: CASSSVATALNYGYTF. The chain combines TRBV7-9 with TRBJ1-2, with D tentatively TRBD1 (5 bases). Germline CDR1 is SEHNR and CDR2 is FQNEAQ (reference sequence). V dropped 4 bases and J dropped 1 base, with 16 bases sitting between them. The CDR3 runs to 16 residues. Drawing the rest from reference TRBV7-9 and TRBJ1-2, the complete variable domain is DTGVSQNPRHKITKRGQNVTFRCDPISEHNRLYWYRQTLGQGPEFLTYFQNEAQLEKSRLLSDRFSAERPKGSFSTLEIQRTEQGDSAMYLCASSSVATALNYGYTFGSGTRLTVV.